Listed here are 30 T cell receptor beta chains from one sample, sequenced in a study of blood T cell repertoires in COVID-19. Data came from immunoSEQ multiplex PCR; TCRdb stores just in-frame clones and leaves some out. The sample lists about 140,000 clones, over 75% occurring once. Sequencing used peripheral blood. The receptors were gathered from a man between 65 and 85 years old with acute or convalescent COVID-19.

The chain links TRBV18 to TRBJ2-2; D might be TRBD2 (6 bases). From germline, CDR1 is KGHSH and CDR2 LQKENI. This CDR3 contains 13 residues. V lost 5 bases, J lost 6 bases, and 10 bases lay in between. The CDR3 is CASSRTTSGELFF. DNA for the CDR3: TGTGCCAGCTCAAGGACTACCTCCGGGGAGCTGTTTTTT.

This chain uses TRBV28 with TRBJ2-3, with a possible D match to TRBD1 (5 bases). V shed 8 bases and J shed 1 base, with 16 bases lying between them. Germline assignment: CDR1 MDHEN and CDR2 SYDVKM. The CDR3 sequence is 15 residues long. The CDR3 DNA follows: TGTGCCAGCTCCCTTACGGGCAGGGGCACAGATACGCAGTATTTT. Protein product: CASSLTGRGTDTQYF. Full variable domain (missing parts from reference TRBV28 and TRBJ2-3): DVKVTQSSRYLVKRTGEKVFLECVQDMDHENMFWYRQDPGLGLRLIYFSYDVKMKEKGDIPEGYSVSREKKERFSLILESASTNQTSMYLCASSLTGRGTDTQYFGPGTRLTVL.

This sequence joins TRBV5-1 and TRBJ1-1, with 8 nucleotides matching TRBD1. CDR3 length: 14 residues. The germline V gene encodes CDR1 SGHRS and CDR2 YFSETQ. Trimming took 1 base from V and 5 from J; bases not matched to a gene: 4. CDR3 DNA: TGCGCCAGCAGCTTGTCAGGGGGCCGGACTGAAGCTTTCTTT. Translating gives CASSLSGGRTEAFF.

In this sample, this clone turned up a few times. J is TRBJ1-3 and V is TRBV10-3; 7 nucleotides agree with TRBD1. V dropped 2 bases and J dropped 4; count of bases not matched to a gene: 8. Germline V gives CDR1 ENHRY, CDR2 SYGVKD. This CDR3 comprises 16 residues. The CDR3 loop reads CAISEKGALGGNTIYF. CDR3 in DNA: TGTGCCATCAGTGAGAAGGGGGCCTTGGGGGGAAACACCATATATTTT.

Comments on this clone: Other DNA sequences of this sample code for an identical CDR3. J is TRBJ1-1 and V is TRBV3-1 (or the pseudogene TRBV3-2); tentatively, D is TRBD1 (6 bases). CDR3 size: 14 residues. V was pared by 0 bases and J by 5 bases, with 10 bases between. CDR1 LGHDT and CDR2 YNNKEL come from the germline V gene (reference sequence). The CDR3 spells CASSQEGGGTEAFF. In DNA, the CDR3 is TGTGCCAGCAGCCAAGAAGGGGGAGGGACTGAAGCTTTCTTT.

The chain joins TRBV5-1 to TRBJ2-5; D remains ambiguous. Trimming removed 5 bases from V and 3 bases from J, with 5 bases in between. The CDR3 loop spans 11 amino acids. Germline CDR1 SGHRS, CDR2 YFSETQ. CDR3: CASRLKETQYF. The DNA of the CDR3 is TGCGCCAGCAGATTAAAAGAGACCCAGTACTTC.

This chain links TRBV28 with TRBJ2-5, with 9 bases identical to TRBD1. Trimming took 3 bases from V and 5 from J; bases not matched to a gene: 7. The length of the CDR3 is 15 residues. Germline CDR1 and CDR2: MDHEN and SYDVKM. The CDR3 DNA sequence: TGTGCCAGCAGTTTGCGGACAGGGGCTTGGGAGACCCAGTACTTC. It translates to CASSLRTGAWETQYF.

The table lists this clone with a count of one. The V call is TRBV9, the J call TRBJ1-6; D gene ambiguous. Between the trimmed V and J ends, which lost 6 bases and 2 bases, there was a span of 6 bases. CDR1 and CDR2 (germline): SGDLS, YYNGEE. This CDR3 region has 13 residues. The CDR3 coding sequence is TGTGCCAGCACCCAGACCTATAATTCACCCCTCCACTTT. Translated: CASTQTYNSPLHF.

V gene TRBV7-8 combines with J gene TRBJ1-2, with D hard to call. CDR3 size: 15 residues. With 1 base removed from V and 6 bases from J, the gap between germline ends came to 15 bases. From germline, CDR1 is SGHVS and CDR2 FQNEAQ. CDR3 amino acids: CASSLVGSDSDGYTF. The DNA of the CDR3 is TGTGCCAGCAGCTTAGTAGGCTCGGACTCCGATGGCTACACCTTC.

CDR3 sequence reads: CASSPRDRGRGYTF. The CDR3 DNA is TGTGCCAGCAGCCCCAGAGACAGGGGGCGAGGCTACACCTTC. This sequence joins TRBV3-1 (or the pseudogene TRBV3-2) and TRBJ1-2; TRBD1 matches at 10 bases. Germline CDR1 reads LGHDT; CDR2 reads YNNKEL (reference sequence). The ends lost 4 bases at V and 8 bases at J; junction bases unmatched: 7. The CDR3 runs 14 residues.

The gene calls are TRBV5-1 and TRBJ1-2; 7 positions match TRBD1. Looked up from germline, CDR1 is SGHRS and CDR2 is YFSETQ. CDR3 length equals 15 residues. After removal of 4 bases from V and 0 bases from J, the junction contained 6 bases not matched to a gene. The CDR3 bases are TGCGCCAGCAGCAATTCCGGACAGGCTAACTATGGCTACACCTTC. Its translation is CASSNSGQANYGYTF.

The chain couples TRBV28 to TRBJ2-6, with 9 bases fitting TRBD1. Trimming took 7 bases from V and 3 from J; bases not matched to a gene: 7. The CDR3 contains 16 residues. CDR1 is MDHEN, CDR2 SYDVKM, per germline. The CDR3 nucleotides read TGTGCCAGCAACCCACAGGGGGCGGGTGGGGCCAACGTCCTGACTTTC. This translates into CASNPQGAGGANVLTF.

Notes on this clone: Other DNA sequences in the sample encode the same CDR3. The chain carries TRBV6-5 and TRBJ1-6; D remains unclear. This CDR3 comprises 12 residues. Trimming cost V 4 bases and J 8 bases, with 6 bases left between them. The germline gives CDR1 MNHEY, CDR2 SVGAGI. The CDR3 nucleotides are TGTGCCAGCAGTTTCCGGGATTCACCCCTCCACTTT. Its translation is CASSFRDSPLHF.

The chain has TRBV7-2 and TRBJ1-4, with 7 nucleotides matching TRBD1. The J segment lost 3 bases and the V segment lost 2 bases, leaving 3 bases of the junction unmatched. This CDR3 region has 15 residues. The V gene's germline CDR1 is SGHTA and CDR2 FQGNSA. CDR3 nucleotide sequence: TGTGCCAGCAGCTTAATGGGACAGCCTAATGAAAAACTGTTTTTT. Protein sequence: CASSLMGQPNEKLFF.

This chain links TRBV3-1 (or the pseudogene TRBV3-2) with TRBJ1-1; the D is unclear. V was clipped by 1 base and J by 4 bases, with 7 bases between them. From germline, CDR1 is LGHDT and CDR2 YNNKEL (reference sequence). The CDR3 extends over 13 amino acids. CDR3 nucleotides: TGTGCCAGCAGCCAAGTTAGTAGCACTGAAGCTTTCTTT. This sequence encodes CASSQVSSTEAFF.

DNA for the CDR3: TGTGCCAGCAGCTTAGCCGGACAGGGAATTACTGAAGCTTTCTTT. Protein product: CASSLAGQGITEAFF. V is TRBV11-2 and J is TRBJ1-1; the match to TRBD1 covers 8 bases. Germline CDR1 and CDR2: SGHAT and FQNNGV. V was clipped by 1 base and J by 5 bases; unmatched bases: 6. The CDR3 spans 15 residues.

The V gene is TRBV6-1, the J gene TRBJ2-3, with no clear D. This CDR3 region has 14 residues. In germline, CDR1 is MNHNS, CDR2 SASEGT. Trimming pared 2 bases from V and 1 base from J, leaving 7 bases between. For the CDR3, the DNA is TGTGCCAGCAGTGAACGACACCGCACAGATACGCAGTATTTT. It codes for CASSERHRTDTQYF.

V usage is TRBV6-2 or TRBV6-3 and J usage is TRBJ2-7; the D gene is possibly TRBD1 (5 bases). The CDR3 runs 13 residues. Germline V gives CDR1 MNHEY, CDR2 SVGEGT. V gave up 5 bases and J gave up 5 bases, with 13 bases separating them. In DNA, the CDR3 is TGTGCCAGCAGTGTTAAATGGGGCCACGAGCAGTACTTC. This sequence encodes CASSVKWGHEQYF.

The chain uses TRBV7-8 and TRBJ2-2; no definite D call. Germline V lookup: CDR1 SGHVS, CDR2 FQNEAQ. The CDR3 runs 13 residues. Trimming shortened V by 4 bases and J by 7 bases, and 10 bases separated the two germline ends. The CDR3 DNA sequence: TGTGCCAGCAGCTACGAGGTTGACGGGGAGCTGTTTTTT. It codes for CASSYEVDGELFF.

This chain connects TRBV27 to TRBJ2-3, with 9 bases aligning to TRBD2. The CDR3 length is 15 residues. The trim removed 6 bases at V and 4 bases at J, leaving 8 bases unmatched. Germline V gives CDR1 MNHEY, CDR2 SMNVEV (reference sequence). This CDR3 is CASRRGLAWADTQYF. As DNA, the CDR3 is TGTGCCAGCAGACGGGGACTAGCTTGGGCAGATACGCAGTATTTT.

The chain employs TRBV5-1 and TRBJ2-3, with D uncertain. With 1 base removed from V and 0 bases from J, the gap between germline ends came to 9 bases. The CDR3 is 15 amino acids. Looked up from germline, CDR1 is SGHRS and CDR2 is YFSETQ. The chain's CDR3 is CASSLNGFSTDTQYF. DNA for the CDR3: TGCGCCAGCAGCTTGAACGGTTTTAGCACAGATACGCAGTATTTT.

The J gene is TRBJ1-3, the V gene TRBV7-9, with 9 bases aligning to TRBD1. This CDR3 region has 17 residues. With V trimmed by 3 bases and J by 0 bases, 6 bases remained unmatched. CDR1 SEHNR and CDR2 FQNEAQ come from the germline V gene (reference sequence). The DNA for the CDR3 is TGTGCCAGCAGCTTTTGGGACAGGGCATTCTCTGGAAACACCATATATTTT. It specifies CASSFWDRAFSGNTIYF.

DNA of the CDR3: TGTGCCAGCACCGGGACAGGGCCCACCGGGGAGCTGTTTTTT. Protein sequence: CASTGTGPTGELFF. The chain recombines TRBV5-4 with TRBJ2-2; the match to TRBD1 covers 9 bases. The V gene's germline CDR1 is SGHNT and CDR2 YYREEE (reference sequence). The CDR3 length is 14 residues. The V and J ends lost 6 bases and 4 bases, in that order; junction bases with no gene match: 4. The full variable domain, in which reference TRBV5-4 and TRBJ2-2 provide the parts outside the CDR3, is ETGVTQSPTHLIKTRGQQVTLRCSSQSGHNTVSWYQQALGQGPQFIFQYYREEENGRGNFPPRFSGLQFPNYSSELNVNALELDDSALYLCASTGTGPTGELFFGEGSRLTVL.

This clone was observed a single time. The chain recombines TRBV22-1 with TRBJ2-2; the table gives TRBD1 as D, unverified against the DNA. TRBV22-1 is annotated as a pseudogene. This CDR3 region has 13 residues. CDR3 nucleotide sequence: TGTCCTGGGAGCGCCAGGGGTACCGGGGAGCTGTTTTTT. Its protein product is CPGSARGTGELFF.

The rearrangement joins TRBV6-1 to TRBJ1-4; a possible D gene is TRBD1 (5 bases). V lost 2 bases and J lost 3, with 10 bases in between. This CDR3 contains 15 residues. Germline lookup yields CDR1 MNHNS and CDR2 SASEGT. The CDR3 is CASSEQGLPNEKLFF. CDR3 DNA: TGTGCCAGCAGTGAACAGGGACTACCTAATGAAAAACTGTTTTTT.

The chain employs TRBV28 and TRBJ1-2; 9 positions agree with TRBD1. The CDR3 runs to 13 residues. Per germline, CDR1 MDHEN and CDR2 SYDVKM. J lost 8 bases, V lost 5 bases, and 6 bases had no gene match. CDR3 loop: CASSRDRARGYTF. The CDR3 region has the DNA TGTGCCAGCAGTCGGGACAGGGCCAGGGGCTACACCTTC.

This chain joins TRBV7-9 and TRBJ2-1; 8 positions match TRBD1. Germline CDR1 and CDR2: SEHNR and FQNEAQ (reference sequence). There are 14 residues in the CDR3. The V gene end was trimmed by 4 bases and the J gene end by 9 bases; junction bases not matched to a gene: 8. CDR3 in amino acids: CASSSQGDAGEQFF. In nucleotides, the CDR3 is TGTGCCAGCAGCTCACAGGGGGACGCAGGTGAGCAGTTCTTC.

This clone appeared a single time. The chain has TRBV7-2 and TRBJ1-2; no definite D call. There are 12 residues in the CDR3. The germline V gene encodes CDR1 SGHTA and CDR2 FQGNSA. V gave up 5 bases and J gave up 2 bases, with 6 bases separating them. The CDR3 DNA sequence: TGTGCCAGCAGCCCCCTAAACTATGGCTACACCTTC. It is translated as CASSPLNYGYTF.

The chain has TRBV7-8 and TRBJ1-6; TRBD1 matches 7 bases. J gave up 7 bases and V 8 bases, and 11 bases lay outside the gene matches. This CDR3 spans 15 amino acids. Per the germline V gene, CDR1 is SGHVS and CDR2 is FQNEAQ. In DNA, the CDR3 is TGTGCCAGCGGACTATGGGACAGAAAAAATTCACCCCTCCACTTT. This gives the protein CASGLWDRKNSPLHF.

The chain joins TRBV6-1 to TRBJ1-1, with D maybe TRBD1 (5 bases). V gave up 3 bases and J gave up 12 bases, with 11 bases separating them. Germline CDR1 is MNHNS and CDR2 is SASEGT. This CDR3 region has 11 residues. CDR3 nucleotides: TGTGCCAGCAGTGAGGGACTCGACCCTTTCTTT. It yields the protein CASSEGLDPFF.